This is a list of T cell receptor beta chains from one sample in a study of regulatory T cells in long-lasting Graves disease. MiXCR was run by TCRdb on the multiplex PCR reads, yielding one entry per CDR3 protein. The sample has 250,000 to 300,000 distinct CDR3 sequences, under 20% seen once. Another study also made use of these data, one on T cells in Graves' hyperthyroidism and ophthalmopathy.

The sample was peripheral blood mononuclear cells (PBMCs), taken at new diagnosis, from a patient treated with antithyroid drugs. The origin of the receptors is a woman aged 25 to 39 with Graves disease. CDR3s leave out the opening cysteine and the closing phenylalanine or tryptophan.

j_call: -; v_call: TRBV20-1; cdr3_aa: SARDTGTGDNEQF
j_call: TRBJ2-7; v_call: TRBV4-1; cdr3_aa: ASSPRDPSNQEQY
j_call: TRBJ1-5; v_call: TRBV12-3/TRBV12-4; cdr3_aa: ASSLGDRDRNQPQH
j_call: TRBJ2-7; v_call: TRBV20-1; cdr3_aa: SARGGGAYEQY
j_call: TRBJ2-3; v_call: TRBV5-6; cdr3_aa: ASSLATGYTDTQY
j_call: TRBJ1-5; v_call: TRBV20-1; cdr3_aa: SARDGGVGQPQH
j_call: TRBJ1-5; v_call: TRBV6-5; cdr3_aa: ASSYIYPAQGGDQPQH
j_call: TRBJ1-3; v_call: TRBV5-4; cdr3_aa: ASSVGDGTYGNTIY
j_call: TRBJ1-1; v_call: TRBV4-2; cdr3_aa: ASSRGGSTEAF
j_call: TRBJ2-3; v_call: TRBV5-1; cdr3_aa: ASSLVRGSTDTQY
j_call: TRBJ1-1; v_call: TRBV2; cdr3_aa: ASSDYDYLDRRNTEAF
j_call: TRBJ2-1; v_call: TRBV18; cdr3_aa: ASSRPRGENYNEQF
j_call: TRBJ2-7; v_call: TRBV7-2; cdr3_aa: ASSLLAGGLYEQY
j_call: TRBJ2-7; v_call: TRBV5-1; cdr3_aa: ASSLTGTYDSYEQY
j_call: TRBJ1-1; v_call: TRBV20-1; cdr3_aa: SATDGELRAF
j_call: TRBJ2-7; v_call: TRBV7-9; cdr3_aa: ASSPDRFSYEQY
j_call: TRBJ2-6; v_call: TRBV6-2/TRBV6-3; cdr3_aa: ASSLGTSGANVLT
j_call: TRBJ1-2; v_call: TRBV5-1; cdr3_aa: ASSTTASGFGSNYT
j_call: TRBJ2-5; v_call: TRBV7-7; cdr3_aa: ASSSSPFEQETQY
j_call: TRBJ2-7; v_call: TRBV5-4; cdr3_aa: ASGATPGTSGNYEQY
j_call: TRBJ1-2; v_call: TRBV19; cdr3_aa: ASRPTGGKPGYT
j_call: TRBJ1-1; v_call: TRBV11-2; cdr3_aa: ASSLDGRVGTTEAF
j_call: TRBJ2-1; v_call: TRBV19; cdr3_aa: ASSIEAYNEQF
j_call: TRBJ1-5; v_call: TRBV12-5; cdr3_aa: ASGLVAGGGQPQH
j_call: TRBJ1-5; v_call: TRBV19; cdr3_aa: ASSRTGHNQPQH
j_call: TRBJ1-1; v_call: TRBV5-1; cdr3_aa: ASSKRTGMNTEAF
j_call: TRBJ1-4; v_call: TRBV20-1; cdr3_aa: SALPGAGEKLF
j_call: TRBJ1-5; v_call: TRBV24-1; cdr3_aa: ATSVLDSNQPQH
j_call: TRBJ2-1; v_call: TRBV2; cdr3_aa: ASSAEGREQF
j_call: TRBJ1-1; v_call: TRBV6-1; cdr3_aa: ASSNQADTEAF
j_call: TRBJ2-3; v_call: TRBV20-1; cdr3_aa: SAPGLAGTDTQY
j_call: TRBJ1-4; v_call: TRBV12-5; cdr3_aa: ASGLAAGQVPNEKLF
j_call: TRBJ1-3; v_call: TRBV20-1; cdr3_aa: SARAPGSQGNTIY
j_call: TRBJ1-2; v_call: TRBV7-9; cdr3_aa: ASSLDRHGGGYT
j_call: TRBJ1-1; v_call: TRBV19; cdr3_aa: ASRPPGGQGGAEAF